The TCR beta chain under discussion was sequenced for a study of beta chain features in type 1 diabetes. For this clone: Its antigen is not identified. The identical CDR3 is also encoded by other nucleotide sequences in the sample.

Study-level results: Significant though moderate, a shortening of TCRB CDR3s appeared in all four CD4+ subsets of Type 1 diabetes patients. Whatever favoring of shorter templates PCR might show would apply equally to patients and controls.

Since all of the isolated RNA was reverse transcribed, expressed TCRB transcripts were what got sequenced. This table comes from immunoSEQ multiplex PCR, and its TCRdb copy is limited to in-frame clones, with some not included. This table holds 810,000 or so clones, roughly a sixth found once. Germline V gene lookup returns CDR1 SGHTA and CDR2 FQGNSA. CDR3 length equals 16 residues. Trimming removed 2 bases at V and 1 base at J, with 9 bases between. This clonotype was sampled from a young woman in good health. The V call is TRBV7-2, the J call TRBJ2-6; D perhaps matches TRBD1 (6 bases). The sample consisted of naive CD4+ T cells from blood. CDR3: CASSLRGGSGANVLTF. The DNA for the CDR3 is TGTGCCAGCAGCTTACGAGGGGGTTCTGGGGCCAACGTCCTGACTTTC.